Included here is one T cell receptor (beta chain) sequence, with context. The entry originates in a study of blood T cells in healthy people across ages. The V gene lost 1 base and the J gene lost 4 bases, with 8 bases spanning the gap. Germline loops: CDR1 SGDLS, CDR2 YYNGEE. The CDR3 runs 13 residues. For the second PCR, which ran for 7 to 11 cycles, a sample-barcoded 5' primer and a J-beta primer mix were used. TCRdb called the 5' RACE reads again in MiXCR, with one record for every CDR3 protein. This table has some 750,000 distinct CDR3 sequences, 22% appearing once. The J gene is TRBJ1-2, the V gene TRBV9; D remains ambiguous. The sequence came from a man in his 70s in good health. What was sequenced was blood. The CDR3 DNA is TGTGCCAGCAGCGTAAAGGGCTCCTATGGCTACACCTTC. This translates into CASSVKGSYGYTF. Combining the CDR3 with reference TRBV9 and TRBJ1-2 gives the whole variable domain DSGVTQTPKHLITATGQRVTLRCSPRSGDLSVYWYQQSLDQGLQFLIQYYNGEERAKGNILERFSAQQFPDLHSELNLSSLELGDSALYFCASSVKGSYGYTFGSGTRLTVV.